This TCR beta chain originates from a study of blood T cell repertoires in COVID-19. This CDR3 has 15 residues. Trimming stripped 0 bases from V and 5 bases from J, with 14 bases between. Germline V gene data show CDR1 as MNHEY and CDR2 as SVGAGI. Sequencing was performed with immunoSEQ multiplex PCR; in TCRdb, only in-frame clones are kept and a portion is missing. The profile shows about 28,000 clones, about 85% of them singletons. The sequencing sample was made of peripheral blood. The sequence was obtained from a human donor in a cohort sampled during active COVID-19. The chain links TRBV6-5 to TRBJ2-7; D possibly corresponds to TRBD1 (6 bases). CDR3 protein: CASSYSTVQGHEQYF. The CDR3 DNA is TGTGCCAGCAGTTACTCGACAGTACAGGGCCACGAGCAGTACTTC.